This T cell receptor beta chain came from a study of human T cells and chemical hapten exposure. Across the study: DPC at 0.01% went onto the upper back in patch tests, read at 6 days.

The CDR3 length is 16 residues. Trimming took off 1 base at V and 0 bases at J, with 11 bases between the two ends. Germline CDR1 SGHVS, CDR2 FNYEAQ. Sample time point: pre-sensitization, week 0. Treatment noted: therapeutic diphenylcyclopropenone sensitization with weekly scalp DPC. This clonotype was counted ten times or more. The antigen is unknown. TCRdb re-called the RACE reads with MiXCR, one entry per CDR3 protein. The sample shows 350,000 to 450,000 distinct CDR3 sequences, 5% to 6.5% of them seen only once. Broader study findings: As patch test score rose, PT1 expanded TCR counts tended to rise as well. TCRs whose frequency exceeded 1 in 1000 remained the same following DPC sensitization.

The receptor comes from a woman aged 45 to 65 with alopecia areata. Some clones in this sample may be carry-over from other donors' samples. The sequencing used whole blood, collected in connection with sensitization to the hapten diphenylcyclopropenone (DPC). The J gene is TRBJ2-3, the V gene TRBV7-6; no firm D call. CDR3 residues: CASSLDGQGSTDTQYF. For the CDR3, the DNA is TGTGCCAGCAGCTTAGACGGGCAAGGAAGCACAGATACGCAGTATTTT.